The source of this T cell receptor (beta chain) is a study of blood T cell repertoires in COVID-19. Original processing methods: Using reference gene primer amplification, nucleated cell counts were estimated. Produced via immunoSEQ multiplex PCR; TCRdb's table is partial and in-frame only. The D gene and trimming were derived from the DNA, and the V and J assignments and clone size from that table. The sample comprises a few hundred thousand clones, more than 85% of which are singletons, and about 2.9% rests with the top ten. This receptor was identified in a human donor in a cohort sampled during active COVID-19. The sequencing input was peripheral blood.

The CDR3 loop is CASSPQGREGSPLHF. CDR3 coding DNA: TGTGCCAGCAGTCCTCAGGGCAGGGAAGGTTCACCCCTCCACTTT. V is TRBV6-1 and J is TRBJ1-6; a possible D gene is TRBD1 (5 bases). The germline V and J ends were trimmed by 5 bases and 9 bases, with 17 bases remaining between them. Germline V gives CDR1 MNHNS, CDR2 SASEGT. The length of the CDR3 is 15 residues.